This TCR beta chain derives from a study of graft-versus-host responses after intestinal transplantation. Comments on this clone: The antigen is undetermined.

Findings and caveats of the study: Early post-transplant HvG declines showed an association with peak circulating GvH clone levels. Graft-versus-host to host-versus-graft clonal ratios in allografts were high in patients with graft-donor T cell macrochimerism.

Measured with immunoSEQ multiplex PCR; TCRdb has only the in-frame clones, and not every one. The table records approximately 60,000 clones, 85% to 95% of them present only once. Sequencing was performed on unstimulated CD8+ T cells sorted from spleen or lymph node cells, taken before transplant. The source is a human donor who was the organ donor for an intestinal transplant.

The CDR3 DNA reads as TGTGCCAGCACTCTGAATATTGCAGGACAGGGGGGCTACACCTTC. It is translated as CASTLNIAGQGGYTF. The gene calls are TRBV2 and TRBJ1-2; 9 nucleotides align to TRBD1. J gave up 8 bases and V 7 bases, and 14 bases lay outside the gene matches. Germline V gene data show CDR1 as SNHLY and CDR2 as FYNNEI. CDR3 length equals 15 residues.